In its sample, the clone carrying this T cell receptor (beta chain) was seen many times. Antigen unknown. Time point meaning: persistent/refractory GD, antithyroid drugs over 5 years with positive TRAb. Preparation of the TCR library used RNA extracted from PBMCs. Diagnosis followed American Thyroid Association guidelines for Graves' disease. EDTA tubes collected nine milliliters of peripheral blood. This specimen belongs to a study of regulatory T cells in long-lasting Graves disease. Regarding the study as a whole: Among samples with persistent disease, TRBV28, TRBJ1-2 and TRBJ2-5 were favored.

Researchers made TCR beta libraries by using iRepertoire HTBI primers and running Arm-PCR on CDR3 regions. TCRdb recomputed calls from the multiplex PCR reads with MiXCR, one row per CDR3 protein. The repertoire consists of about 310,000 distinct CDR3 sequences, with around 21% occurring once and the leading ten covering roughly 50%. The germline CDR1 and CDR2 sequences are GTSNPN and SVGIG (reference sequence). The CDR3 sequence is 14 residues long. V was pared by 1 base and J by 0 bases, with 7 bases between. The clonotype originates from a female donor with Graves disease. Sequencing used peripheral blood mononuclear cells (PBMCs), obtained when the disease was refractory, from a patient treated with antithyroid drugs. The chain uses TRBV30 and TRBJ1-5; D unclear. CDR3 nucleotides: TGTGCCTGGAGTGCGGGCTATAGCAATCAGCCCCAGCATTTT. Translated: CAWSAGYSNQPQHF. The full variable domain, with the rest looked up from reference TRBV30 and TRBJ1-5, is SQTIHQWPATLVQPVGSPLSLECTVEGTSNPNLYWYRQAAGRGLQLLFYSVGIGQISSEVPQNLSASRPQDRQFILSSKKLLLSDSGFYLCAWSAGYSNQPQHFGDGTRLSIL.